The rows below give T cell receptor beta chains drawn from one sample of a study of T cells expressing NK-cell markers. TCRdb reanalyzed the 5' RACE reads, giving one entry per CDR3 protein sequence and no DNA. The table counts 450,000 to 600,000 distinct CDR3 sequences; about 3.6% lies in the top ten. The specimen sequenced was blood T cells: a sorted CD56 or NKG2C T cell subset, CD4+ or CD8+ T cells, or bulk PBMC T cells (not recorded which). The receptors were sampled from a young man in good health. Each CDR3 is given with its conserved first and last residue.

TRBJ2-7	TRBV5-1	CASSFGVAQYF
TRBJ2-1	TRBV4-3	CASSPTLTGSHEQFF
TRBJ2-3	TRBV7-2	CASSTVRTGLTDTQYF
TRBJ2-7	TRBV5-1	CASSLESRDRGSYEQYF
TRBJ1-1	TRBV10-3	CAISESWGFGKNTEAFF
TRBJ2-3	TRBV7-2	CASSLSRVADTQYF
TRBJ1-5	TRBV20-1	CSASHEGSSNQPQHF
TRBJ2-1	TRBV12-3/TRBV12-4	CASSLARVDEQFF
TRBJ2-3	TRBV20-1	CSASAGGGRTDTQYF
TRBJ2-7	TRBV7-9	CASSLPTGDSRLEQYF
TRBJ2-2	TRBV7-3	CASSLNPGSNTGELFF
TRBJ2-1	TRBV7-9	CASSETSGRWDEQFF
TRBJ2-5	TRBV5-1	CASSPIGTGGVETQYF
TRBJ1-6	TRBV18	CASSRDRGYNSPLHF
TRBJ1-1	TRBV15	CATSREYDNTEAFF
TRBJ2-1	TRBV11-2	CASSWGADEQFF
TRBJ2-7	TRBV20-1	CSASRGRVYEQYF
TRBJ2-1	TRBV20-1	CSANRAGEQFF
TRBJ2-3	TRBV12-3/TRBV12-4	CASSSGFSGGAPSTDTQYF
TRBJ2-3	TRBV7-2	CASSLGAGGRDTQYF
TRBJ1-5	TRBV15	CATGGVFNQPQHF
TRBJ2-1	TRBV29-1	CSVEGRMWQFF
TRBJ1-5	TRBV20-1	CSAPAHGGGNQPQHF
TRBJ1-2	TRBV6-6	CASSYMRTDGYTF
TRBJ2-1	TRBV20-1	CSARSAGQGYNEQFF
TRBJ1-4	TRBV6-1	CASMKNEKLFF
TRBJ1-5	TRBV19	CASSMVGTYNQPQHF
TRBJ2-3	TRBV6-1	CASSEKGFSEYF
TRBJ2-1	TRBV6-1	CASRNIAGGRRFF
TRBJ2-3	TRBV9	CASSALSAGTSVRTQYF
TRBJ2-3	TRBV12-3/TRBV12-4	CASSFVGAGSTDTQYF
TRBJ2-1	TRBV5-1	CASTWGGEEQFF
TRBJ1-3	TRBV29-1	CSVVLGAGNTIYF
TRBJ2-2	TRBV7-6	CASSLIEREGLDTGELFF
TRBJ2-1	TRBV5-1	CASSLVKLAGHLLNEQFF
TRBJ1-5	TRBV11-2	CASSLEMDSNQPQHF
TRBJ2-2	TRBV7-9	CASSAKRLAGASGELFF
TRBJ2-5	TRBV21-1	CASKSEPGLQETQYF
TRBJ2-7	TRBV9	CASSVDGLGGLLGEQYF
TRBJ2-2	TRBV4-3	CASSQGGITGELFF
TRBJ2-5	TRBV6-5	CASSYSAGGVETQYF
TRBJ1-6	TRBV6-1	CASTLQGAVNTPLHF
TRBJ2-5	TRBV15	CATSRAGARETQYF
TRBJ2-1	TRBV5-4	CASSLLTSGMVDEQFF
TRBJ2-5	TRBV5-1	CASSPGLAGGETQYF
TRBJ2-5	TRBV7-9	CASSLVSAEIETQYF
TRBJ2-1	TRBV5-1	CASAYSGYNEQFF
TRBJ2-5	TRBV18	CASSPTGRRSETQYF
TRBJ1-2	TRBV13	CASSFILVPYGYTF
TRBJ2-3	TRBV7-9	CASSLATAGSTDTQYF